This note documents a single T cell receptor beta chain sequence. Its antigen is unknown. Germline trimming cut 6 bases from V and 3 bases from J; bases unmatched to any gene: 9. CDR1 is MNHNY, CDR2 SVGAGI, per germline (reference sequence). The CDR3 is 16 amino acids. Generated by immunoSEQ multiplex PCR, the TCRdb table keeps only in-frame clones and is missing some. Of more than 120,000 clones in the sample, roughly 87% were seen once. This sample is part of a study of cytomegalovirus exposure and HLA in healthy donors. Study information: It was reported in a later analysis that the same platform had been used for the approximately 120 validation repertoires as for the 550 to 700 first-cohort repertoires. General study points: Altogether, some 170 TCR beta chains were recorded as cytomegalovirus-associated. Subsequent analysis found a tendency for first-cohort TCR clusters to co-occur within the 120 or so validation repertoires.

The sequence came from a man aged 18 to 35 in good health and CMV-seropositive. The sequenced material came from PBMCs. The V call is TRBV6-6, the J call TRBJ1-4; 8 bases are shared with TRBD1. The CDR3 reads CASSTGTGYPNEKLFF. CDR3 nucleotides: TGTGCCAGCAGCACCGGGACAGGTTACCCTAATGAAAAACTGTTTTTT.